These T cell receptor beta chains were read from a single sample in a study of shared clonotypes between healthy human individuals. Some clones are missing from TCRdb's copy, which holds only in-frame ones; the method was immunoSEQ multiplex PCR. The sample holds 1.5 million to 2.5 million clones, over 85% seen once. Sequencing was carried out using naive CD8+ T cells sorted from blood. The receptors originated from a man aged 18 to 30 in good health. The CDR3 runs from the conserved cysteine through the conserved F or W. The order of the fields is D gene, clone size, J gene, V gene, CDR3 protein, CDR3 DNA. The D gene is left open where the match is weak. Clone size is not always given. Where it is, it says once, few, many or a class for expanded clones.

D: NA; size: NA; J: TRBJ1-3; V: TRBV5-6; CDR3: CASSIPVEAGNTIYF; DNA: TGTGCCAGCAGCATTCCCGTGGAGGCTGGAAACACCATATATTTT
D: NA; size: NA; J: TRBJ2-2; V: TRBV28; CDR3: CASSFRGGGELFF; DNA: TGTGCCAGCAGTTTCCGCGGTGGCGGGGAGCTGTTTTTT
D: TRBD1; size: NA; J: TRBJ2-7; V: TRBV5-6; CDR3: CASSLLGTGAGEQYF; DNA: TGTGCCAGCAGCTTGTTAGGGACAGGGGCTGGCGAGCAGTACTTC
D: TRBD2; size: once; J: TRBJ2-5; V: TRBV2; CDR3: CASSEGTSGLLQETQYF; DNA: TGTGCCAGCAGTGAAGGGACTAGCGGATTGTTACAAGAGACCCAGTACTTC
D: NA; size: NA; J: TRBJ2-7; V: TRBV28; CDR3: CASSLRGALYEQYF; DNA: TGTGCCAGCAGTTTACGGGGGGCCCTGTACGAGCAGTACTTC
D: TRBD2; size: NA; J: TRBJ2-7; V: TRBV13; CDR3: CASSRTGGGVAYEQYF; DNA: TGTGCCAGCAGCCGTACCGGGGGGGGCGTCGCCTACGAGCAGTACTTC
D: NA; size: NA; J: TRBJ2-4; V: TRBV2; CDR3: CASSRHAEITGAKNIQYF; DNA: TGTGCCAGCAGTCGACACGCCGAGATCACCGGAGCCAAAAACATTCAGTACTTC
D: TRBD2; size: NA; J: TRBJ2-1; V: TRBV9; CDR3: CASSAWEGHDNEQFF; DNA: TGTGCCAGCAGCGCTTGGGAGGGCCATGACAATGAGCAGTTCTTC
D: TRBD2; size: NA; J: TRBJ2-7; V: TRBV25-1; CDR3: CASSEYRASGIYEQYF; DNA: TGTGCCAGCAGTGAATACCGGGCTAGCGGGATCTACGAGCAGTACTTC
D: NA; size: NA; J: TRBJ2-5; V: TRBV7-9; CDR3: CASSWDPDQETQYF; DNA: TGTGCCAGCAGCTGGGACCCTGATCAAGAGACCCAGTACTTC
D: NA; size: NA; J: TRBJ2-7; V: TRBV5-6; CDR3: CASSTDSAYEQYF; DNA: TGTGCCAGCAGCACGGACAGCGCCTACGAGCAGTACTTC
D: NA; size: NA; J: TRBJ2-5; V: TRBV28; CDR3: CASSPPGAQETQYF; DNA: TGTGCCAGCAGTCCCCCAGGGGCGCAAGAGACCCAGTACTTC
D: NA; size: NA; J: TRBJ1-2; V: TRBV5-1; CDR3: CASSENGGGASPYGYTF; DNA: TGCGCCAGCAGCGAAAACGGAGGGGGGGCCTCCCCCTATGGCTACACCTTC